At least ten counts were recorded for the clone carrying this T cell receptor (beta chain). This record belongs to a study of early T cells in non-severe SARS-CoV-2 infection. TCRdb reprocessed the 5' RACE reads with MiXCR, giving one entry per CDR3 protein. The sample gives 68,000 or so distinct CDR3 sequences, 9% to 15% of which show up once; less than 2% is in the top ten. This TCR was recovered from an adult who was a healthcare worker with PCR-confirmed SARS-CoV-2 infection or an uninfected control (not recorded which). The sample taken for sequencing was whole blood.

CDR3 DNA sequence: TGTGCCAGCAGTTACTTTCGAATAGGACAGGGCCCAGAAAGCTCCTATAATTCACCCCTCCACTTT. Translation: CASSYFRIGQGPESSYNSPLHF. The genes are TRBV6-6 and TRBJ1-6; 8 nucleotides line up with TRBD1. V shed 1 base, J shed 0 bases, and the junction held 17 bases outside the gene matches. The CDR3 totals 22 residues. CDR1 and CDR2 (germline): MNHNY, SVGAGI (reference sequence).